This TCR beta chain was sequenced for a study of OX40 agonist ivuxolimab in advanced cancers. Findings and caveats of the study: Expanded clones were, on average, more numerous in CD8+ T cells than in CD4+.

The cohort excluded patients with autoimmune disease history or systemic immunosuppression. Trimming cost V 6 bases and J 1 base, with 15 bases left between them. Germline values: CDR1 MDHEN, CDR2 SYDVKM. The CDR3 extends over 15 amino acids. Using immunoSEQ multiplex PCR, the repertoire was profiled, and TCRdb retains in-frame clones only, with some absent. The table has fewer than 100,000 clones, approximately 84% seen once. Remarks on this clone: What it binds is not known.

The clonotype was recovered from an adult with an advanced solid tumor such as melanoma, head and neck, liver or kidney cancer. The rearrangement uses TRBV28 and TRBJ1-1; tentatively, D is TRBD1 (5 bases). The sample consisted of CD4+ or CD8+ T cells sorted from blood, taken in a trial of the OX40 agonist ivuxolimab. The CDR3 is CASSPKGTGNTEAFF. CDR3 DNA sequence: TGTGCCAGCAGCCCGAAAGGGACCGGGAACACTGAAGCTTTCTTT. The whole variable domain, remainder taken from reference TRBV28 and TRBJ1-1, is DVKVTQSSRYLVKRTGEKVFLECVQDMDHENMFWYRQDPGLGLRLIYFSYDVKMKEKGDIPEGYSVSREKKERFSLILESASTNQTSMYLCASSPKGTGNTEAFFGQGTRLTVV.